The sequence of this TCR beta chain was determined in a study of blood T cell repertoires in COVID-19. This clone showed up just a few times. How the authors handled the data: It was from reference gene primer amplification that nucleated cell counts were estimated. Repertoires were generated with immunoSEQ multiplex PCR, while TCRdb's copy carries only in-frame clones and drops some. V and J calls and clone size are those listed in that table; D and trimming were worked out from the DNA. The sample consists of 200,000 to 300,000 clones, roughly 85% of them appearing once. Sequenced material: peripheral blood. This TCR was sampled from a man aged 50 or older with COVID-19, enrolled during active disease.

CDR3 DNA sequence: TGTGCCAGCAGCTCCCGGGACAGGGTCAATGAGCAGTTCTTC. It yields the protein CASSSRDRVNEQFF. The chain combines TRBV11-3 with TRBJ2-1, with TRBD1 matching 9 bases. From germline, CDR1 is SGHNT and CDR2 YENEEA. Trimming cost V 4 bases and J 6 bases; bases outside gene matches: 4. This CDR3 has 14 amino acids.